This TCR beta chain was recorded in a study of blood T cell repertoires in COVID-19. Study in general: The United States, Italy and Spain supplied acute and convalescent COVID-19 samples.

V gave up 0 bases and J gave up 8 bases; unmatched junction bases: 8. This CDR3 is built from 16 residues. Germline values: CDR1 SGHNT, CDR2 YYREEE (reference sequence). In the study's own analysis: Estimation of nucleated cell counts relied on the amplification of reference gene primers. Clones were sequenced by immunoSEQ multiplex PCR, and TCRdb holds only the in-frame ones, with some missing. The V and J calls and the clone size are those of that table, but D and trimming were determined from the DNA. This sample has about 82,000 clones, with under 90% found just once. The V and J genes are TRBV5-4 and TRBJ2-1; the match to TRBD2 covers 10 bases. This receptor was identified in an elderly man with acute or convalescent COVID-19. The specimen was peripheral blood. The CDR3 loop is CASSLAALAGVDEQFF. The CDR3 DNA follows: TGTGCCAGCAGCTTGGCCGCCCTAGCGGGAGTGGATGAGCAGTTCTTC. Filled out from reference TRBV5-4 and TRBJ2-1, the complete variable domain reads ETGVTQSPTHLIKTRGQQVTLRCSSQSGHNTVSWYQQALGQGPQFIFQYYREEENGRGNFPPRFSGLQFPNYSSELNVNALELDDSALYLCASSLAALAGVDEQFFGPGTRLTVL.